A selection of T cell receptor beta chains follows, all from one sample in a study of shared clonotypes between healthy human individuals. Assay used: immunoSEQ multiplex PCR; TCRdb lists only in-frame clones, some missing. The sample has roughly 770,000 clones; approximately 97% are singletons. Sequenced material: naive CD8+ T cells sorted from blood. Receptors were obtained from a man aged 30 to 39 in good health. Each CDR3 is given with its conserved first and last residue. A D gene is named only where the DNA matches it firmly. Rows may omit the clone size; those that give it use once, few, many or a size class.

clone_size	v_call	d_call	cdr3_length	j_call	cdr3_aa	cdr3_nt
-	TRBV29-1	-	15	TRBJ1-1	CSVEGTEDSNTEAFF	TGCAGCGTCGAGGGGACGGAAGATTCGAACACTGAAGCTTTCTTT
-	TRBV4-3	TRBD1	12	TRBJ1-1	CASSQTGAEAFF	TGCGCCAGCAGCCAAACAGGGGCTGAAGCTTTCTTT
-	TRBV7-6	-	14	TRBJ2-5	CASRAQGYQETQYF	TGTGCCAGCAGAGCACAGGGCTACCAAGAGACCCAGTACTTC
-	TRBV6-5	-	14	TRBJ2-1	CASSPGGPWGEQFF	TGTGCCAGCAGCCCCGGGGGTCCCTGGGGTGAGCAGTTCTTC
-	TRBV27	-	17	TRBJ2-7	CASLSLDGRESSYEQYF	TGTGCCAGCCTAAGCTTAGACGGACGGGAGAGCTCCTACGAGCAGTACTTC
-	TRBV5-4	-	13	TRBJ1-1	CASTRGMNTEAFF	TGTGCCAGCACCCGGGGGATGAACACTGAAGCTTTCTTT
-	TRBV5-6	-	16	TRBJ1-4	CASSLGLTATNEKLFF	TGTGCCAGCAGCTTGGGTTTGACTGCAACTAATGAAAAACTGTTTTTT
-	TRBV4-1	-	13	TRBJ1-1	CASSRREGTEAFF	TGCGCCAGCAGCCGGAGAGAGGGCACTGAAGCTTTCTTT
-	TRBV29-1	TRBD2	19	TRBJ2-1	CSVEASTSGASSSYNEQFF	TGCAGCGTTGAAGCCTCGACTAGCGGGGCTTCGAGCTCCTACAATGAGCAGTTCTTC
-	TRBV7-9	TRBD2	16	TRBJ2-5	CASSFPGLADQETQYF	TGTGCCAGCAGCTTTCCGGGACTAGCGGACCAAGAGACCCAGTACTTC
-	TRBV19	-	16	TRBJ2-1	CASRSGRLSSYNEQFF	TGTGCCAGTAGATCGGGACGACTAAGCTCCTACAATGAGCAGTTCTTC
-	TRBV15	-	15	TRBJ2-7	CATSRGSGRAYEQYF	TGTGCCACCAGCAGAGGGTCGGGACGGGCCTACGAGCAGTACTTC
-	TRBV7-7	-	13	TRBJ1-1	CASSTELGAEAFF	TGTGCCAGCAGCACGGAGCTCGGCGCTGAAGCTTTCTTT
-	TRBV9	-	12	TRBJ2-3	CASSANVDTQYF	TGTGCCAGCAGCGCTAATGTAGATACGCAGTATTTT
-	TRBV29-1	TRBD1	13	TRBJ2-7	CSVGTVSPYEQYF	TGCAGCGTCGGGACAGTAAGTCCATACGAGCAGTACTTC
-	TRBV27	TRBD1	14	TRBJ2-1	CASKGGTGWNEQFF	TGTGCCAGCAAAGGTGGGACAGGGTGGAATGAGCAGTTCTTC
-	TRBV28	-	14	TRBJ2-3	CASFRGGSTDTQYF	TGTGCCAGTTTCAGGGGCGGCAGCACAGATACGCAGTATTTT
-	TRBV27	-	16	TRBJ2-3	CASSLYWGHFQDTQYF	TGTGCCAGCAGTTTATATTGGGGCCATTTTCAAGATACGCAGTATTTT
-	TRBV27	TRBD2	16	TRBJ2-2	CASSLMLAGAVGELFF	TGTGCCAGCAGTTTAATGTTAGCGGGAGCCGTCGGGGAGCTGTTTTTT
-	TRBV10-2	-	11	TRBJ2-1	CAGGSLAEQFF	TGCGCCGGGGGGTCCTTGGCTGAGCAGTTCTTC
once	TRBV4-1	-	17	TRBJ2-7	CASSQPPRPGPNYEQYF	TGCGCCAGCAGCCAACCCCCGCGTCCGGGGCCTAACTACGAGCAGTACTTC
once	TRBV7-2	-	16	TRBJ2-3	CASSLDSPPTTDTQYF	TGTGCCAGCAGCTTAGATTCCCCACCGACCACAGATACGCAGTATTTT
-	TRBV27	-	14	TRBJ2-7	CATHPLGESYEQYF	TGTGCCACCCACCCCCTGGGAGAGTCCTACGAGCAGTACTTC
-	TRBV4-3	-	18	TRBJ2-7	CASSQDMLAGELSYEQYF	TGCGCCAGCAGCCAAGATATGCTAGCCGGGGAACTTTCCTACGAGCAGTACTTC
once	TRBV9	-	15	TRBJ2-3	CASSVDMGSTDTQYF	TGTGCCAGCAGCGTAGACATGGGGAGCACAGATACGCAGTATTTT
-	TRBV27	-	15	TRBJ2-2	CASRGSFANTGELFF	TGTGCCAGCAGAGGCTCGTTCGCGAACACCGGGGAGCTGTTTTTT
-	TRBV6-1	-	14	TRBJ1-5	CASSEAGTHQPQHF	TGTGCCAGCAGTGAAGCGGGGACTCATCAGCCCCAGCATTTT
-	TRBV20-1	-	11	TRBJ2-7	CSATAEGEQYF	TGCAGTGCTACGGCGGAGGGCGAGCAGTACTTC
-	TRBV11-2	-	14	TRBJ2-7	CASSPRFGAHEQYF	TGTGCCAGCAGCCCACGGTTTGGGGCTCACGAGCAGTACTTC
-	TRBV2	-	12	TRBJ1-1	CASSRRGLEAFF	TGTGCCAGCAGTAGACGGGGGCTTGAAGCTTTCTTT
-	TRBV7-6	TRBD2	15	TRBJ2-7	CASSSLAGGAYEQYF	TGTGCCAGCAGCTCCTTAGCGGGAGGGGCCTACGAGCAGTACTTC
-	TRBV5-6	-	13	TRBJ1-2	CASSLGGGDGYTF	TGTGCCAGCAGCTTGGGAGGGGGTGATGGCTACACCTTC
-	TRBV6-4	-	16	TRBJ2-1	CASSDVASSPWGEQFF	TGTGCCAGCAGTGACGTGGCTAGCTCACCGTGGGGTGAGCAGTTCTTC